This T cell receptor beta chain was captured by sequencing in a study of spatial heterogeneity in lung cancer. One entry per CDR3 protein, called by TCRdb with MiXCR from the 5' RACE reads. Among about 43,000 distinct CDR3 sequences listed, about 23% were seen once. The CDR3 has 16 amino acids. The germline CDR1 and CDR2 sequences are SGHRS and YFSETQ. The V end was cut by 2 bases, the J end by 0 bases, with 13 bases between. Time point specified: blood at routine non-recurrence follow-up after resection. This chain connects TRBV5-1 to TRBJ2-3, with TRBD2 as a possible D gene (7 bases). The sequence came from a female donor with early-stage non-small cell lung cancer. The material was PBMCs, obtained at follow-up. The CDR3 DNA reads as TGCGCCAGCAGCTTCCGGGCGGGGGCAAGCACAGATACGCAGTATTTT. Translating gives CASSFRAGASTDTQYF.